A single sample gave rise to the 30 T cell receptor beta chains below, sequenced in a study of cytomegalovirus exposure and HLA in healthy donors (dated by TCRdb to about 2017). The library was made by the immunoSEQ multiplex PCR assay. A mixture of 60 forward primers for TCR Vbeta segments and 13 reverse primers for TCR Jbeta segments was used in the multiplex PCR. The clones in this table, taken by TCRdb from immuneACCESS, are in-frame only. Not every clone is retained; where verified, under half of the shortfall comes from an unresolved V gene, and the cause of the rest is unknown. Present in this sample are approximately 170,000 clones, 70% to 80% of which were seen just once. The top ten clones comprise about 2.5% of the sample. Source material: PBMCs. The receptors were sampled from a woman between 45 and 65 years old in good health and CMV-seronegative.

V is TRBV28 and J is TRBJ1-3; a possible D gene is TRBD1 (5 bases). Germline CDR1 MDHEN, CDR2 SYDVKM. The CDR3 consists of 15 residues. The V end was cut by 2 bases, the J end by 7 bases, with 15 bases between. CDR3 nucleotide sequence: TGTGCCAGCAGTTTAACCGGCAGGGTAGGGAACACCATATATTTT. Amino acid sequence: CASSLTGRVGNTIYF.

V usage is TRBV13 and J usage is TRBJ1-4; 7 nucleotides align to TRBD1. The CDR3 length is 15 residues. Unmatched junction bases numbered 7, after V lost 5 bases and J lost 4 bases. Germline V lookup: CDR1 PRHDT, CDR2 FYEKMQ (reference sequence). Here the CDR3 reads CASSRKGQLNEKLFF. The CDR3 nucleotides are TGTGCCAGCAGCCGCAAGGGACAGCTTAATGAAAAACTGTTTTTT.

The CDR3 sequence is CASSPTGNYGYTF. In DNA, the CDR3 is TGTGCCAGCAGCCCGACCGGGAACTATGGCTACACCTTC. V usage is TRBV6-5 and J usage is TRBJ1-2; the D is unclear. CDR3 length: 13 amino acids. The V gene lost 6 bases and the J gene lost 2 bases, with 10 bases spanning the gap. The V gene's germline CDR1 is MNHEY and CDR2 SVGAGI.

This clone turned up a few times. This chain joins TRBV5-4 and TRBJ2-3, with D maybe TRBD1 (5 bases). This CDR3 spans 15 amino acids. V lost 3 bases, J lost 0 bases, and 11 bases lay in between. Germline loops: CDR1 SGHNT, CDR2 YYREEE (reference sequence). CDR3 in amino acids: CASSSGGASTDTQYF. The DNA for the CDR3 is TGTGCCAGCAGCTCCGGTGGGGCTAGCACAGATACGCAGTATTTT.

V gene TRBV4-2 combines with J gene TRBJ1-3; maybe TRBD1 (6 bases). Germline V gene lookup returns CDR1 LGHNA and CDR2 YNFKEQ. This CDR3 comprises 17 residues. Trimming left V 3 bases short and J 1 base short, with 16 bases between. For the CDR3, the DNA is TGTGCCAGCAGCCAGTCCGCTGGGGGCCCTTCTGGAAACACCATATATTTT. Translating it yields CASSQSAGGPSGNTIYF.

V is TRBV7-9 and J is TRBJ1-2, with 12 bases matching TRBD1. The trim removed 3 bases at V and 0 bases at J, leaving 2 bases unmatched. This CDR3 has 16 residues. The V gene's germline CDR1 is SEHNR and CDR2 FQNEAQ (reference sequence). The CDR3 protein is CASSLGTGGSNYGYTF. As DNA, the CDR3 is TGTGCCAGCAGCTTGGGGACAGGGGGCTCTAACTATGGCTACACCTTC.

This clone was detected once. The V gene is TRBV4-3, the J gene TRBJ2-7; TRBD1 might be the D (5 bases). Germline assignment: CDR1 LGHNA and CDR2 YSLEER. This CDR3 is 15 amino acids long. V was cut by 2 bases and J by 6 bases, with 17 bases left in between. The CDR3: CASSQMVGQPSEQYF. CDR3 nucleotide sequence: TGCGCCAGCAGCCAAATGGTAGGACAACCTTCCGAGCAGTACTTC.

V is TRBV11-2 and J is TRBJ2-7; weak D call: TRBD1 (6 bases). The CDR3 sequence is 16 residues long. The germline V gene has CDR1 SGHAT and CDR2 FQNNGV. V was clipped by 5 bases and J by 2 bases, with 19 bases between them. CDR3 residues: CASSPRQDWRTYEQYF. The DNA for the CDR3 is TGTGCCAGCAGCCCCCGACAGGATTGGAGGACCTACGAGCAGTACTTC. Drawing the rest from reference TRBV11-2 and TRBJ2-7, the complete variable domain is EAGVAQSPRYKIIEKRQSVAFWCNPISGHATLYWYQQILGQGPKLLIQFQNNGVVDDSQLPKDRFSAERLKGVDSTLKIQPAKLEDSAVYLCASSPRQDWRTYEQYFGPGTRLTVT.

The chain links TRBV18 to TRBJ2-5; D call uncertain. The V and J ends lost 0 bases and 2 bases respectively, with 7 bases between them. The CDR3 has 14 residues. Germline lookup yields CDR1 KGHSH and CDR2 LQKENI. The CDR3 is CASSPPVSQETQYF. CDR3 in DNA: TGTGCCAGCTCACCACCGGTCAGTCAAGAGACCCAGTACTTC.

This clone was detected only a few times. The V call is TRBV2, the J call TRBJ1-1; perhaps TRBD1 as D (5 bases). This CDR3 comprises 15 residues. Trimming removed 4 bases from V and 4 bases from J, with 16 bases in between. CDR1 is SNHLY, CDR2 FYNNEI, per germline. CDR3 sequence: CASSGRGAGGTEAFF. In DNA form, the CDR3 reads TGTGCCAGCAGTGGGAGAGGGGCCGGGGGCACTGAAGCTTTCTTT. Filled out from reference TRBV2 and TRBJ1-1, the complete variable domain reads EPEVTQTPSHQVTQMGQEVILRCVPISNHLYFYWYRQILGQKVEFLVSFYNNEISEKSEIFDDQFSVERPDGSNFTLKIRSTKLEDSAMYFCASSGRGAGGTEAFFGQGTRLTVV.

The genes are TRBV27 and TRBJ1-4, with D possibly being TRBD1 (6 bases). Germline V gene lookup returns CDR1 MNHEY and CDR2 SMNVEV (reference sequence). Between the trimmed V and J ends, which lost 5 bases and 5 bases, there was a span of 12 bases. This CDR3 has 14 amino acids. CDR3 loop: CASSGRGRNEKLFF. CDR3 bases: TGTGCCAGCAGTGGAAGGGGGAGAAATGAAAAACTGTTTTTT.

The V call is TRBV6-5, the J call TRBJ1-5; TRBD1 is a possible D gene (5 bases). Per the germline V gene, CDR1 is MNHEY and CDR2 is SVGAGI. The CDR3 has 15 residues. V lost 5 bases to trimming and J lost 1 base, with 12 bases between them. CDR3 bases: TGTGCCAGCAGTCCAGGGCTCAGGAGCAATCAGCCCCAGCATTTT. Its translation: CASSPGLRSNQPQHF.

The chain carries TRBV28 and TRBJ2-7; D is perhaps TRBD1 (6 bases). CDR3 length equals 14 residues. Germline V gene data show CDR1 as MDHEN and CDR2 as SYDVKM. Trimming cost V 6 bases and J 0 bases, with 12 bases left between them. CDR3 DNA: TGTGCCAGCAGCCGCCGGGACAACTCCTACGAGCAGTACTTC. Protein: CASSRRDNSYEQYF.

The J gene is TRBJ2-5, the V gene TRBV30; the D gene is possibly TRBD1 (5 bases). Germline CDR1 is GTSNPN and CDR2 is SVGIG (reference sequence). V shed 2 bases and J shed 5 bases, with 12 bases lying between them. The CDR3 is 13 amino acids. CDR3 sequence: CAWSLAGYETQYF. CDR3 coding DNA: TGTGCCTGGAGTTTGGCAGGGTATGAGACCCAGTACTTC.

This clone has only one observation. The V gene is TRBV11-2, the J gene TRBJ2-7; 10 nucleotides match TRBD2. J lost 6 bases, V lost 5 bases, and 10 bases had no gene match. The CDR3 consists of 15 residues. Per the germline V gene, CDR1 is SGHAT and CDR2 is FQNNGV. The CDR3, as DNA: TGTGCCAGCAGCCCCGCGGTAGCGGGGGGCGGCGAGCAGTACTTC. It codes for CASSPAVAGGGEQYF.

This clone was detected only once. V is TRBV14 and J is TRBJ1-2; a possible D gene is TRBD1 (5 bases). The CDR3 runs to 14 residues. The V end was cut by 3 bases, the J end by 4 bases, with 12 bases between. Per the germline V gene, CDR1 is SGHDN and CDR2 is FVKESK. The CDR3: CASSHAQGTYGYTF. The CDR3 coding sequence is TGTGCCAGCAGCCACGCCCAGGGAACCTATGGCTACACCTTC.

This clone is a singleton in its sample. The chain recombines TRBV7-3 with TRBJ2-2; D might be TRBD2 (6 bases). The V gene's germline CDR1 is SGHTA and CDR2 FQGTGA. The CDR3 consists of 17 residues. Between the trimmed V and J ends, which lost 4 bases and 3 bases, there was a span of 18 bases. CDR3 DNA sequence: TGTGCCAGCAGCTCACTTGGGGCTAGCGCCCACACCGGGGAGCTGTTTTTT. Translation: CASSSLGASAHTGELFF. The full variable domain, completed using reference TRBV7-3 and TRBJ2-2, is GAGVSQTPSNKVTEKGKYVELRCDPISGHTALYWYRQSLGQGPEFLIYFQGTGAADDSGLPNDRFFAVRPEGSVSTLKIQRTERGDSAVYLCASSSLGASAHTGELFFGEGSRLTVL.

The chain recombines TRBV28 with TRBJ2-7, with 7 bases matching TRBD1. Trimming cost V 3 bases and J 1 base; bases outside gene matches: 12. CDR3 size: 17 residues. Germline V CDR1 and CDR2: MDHEN, SYDVKM. The CDR3 sequence is CASSFGWRQGLSYEQYF. CDR3 DNA: TGTGCCAGCAGTTTCGGGTGGCGACAGGGCCTTTCCTACGAGCAGTACTTC.

This CDR3 reads CASSIWGQQNTGELFF. In nucleotides, the CDR3 is TGTGCCAGTAGTATATGGGGACAGCAAAACACCGGGGAGCTGTTTTTT. V gene TRBV19 combines with J gene TRBJ2-2; 7 bases agree with TRBD1. This CDR3 has 16 amino acids. Germline CDR1 and CDR2: LNHDA and SQIVND (reference sequence). Germline trimming cut 2 bases from V and 2 bases from J; bases unmatched to any gene: 5.

The chain is built from TRBV7-2 and TRBJ2-7; 11 bases agree with TRBD1. The junction had 7 bases not matched to a gene; V was cut back by 5 bases and J by 4 bases. CDR3 length: 15 residues. The germline V gene encodes CDR1 SGHTA and CDR2 FQGNSA. The CDR3 nucleotides read TGTGCCAGCAGCCGGGCGGGGACAGGGGGTTACGAGCAGTACTTC. Its protein product is CASSRAGTGGYEQYF.

CDR3: CASSNTGGQNIQYF. For the CDR3, the DNA is TGTGCCAGCAGTAATACAGGGGGCCAAAACATTCAGTACTTC. The chain recombines TRBV6-1 with TRBJ2-4; TRBD1 matches 9 bases. Per the germline V gene, CDR1 is MNHNS and CDR2 is SASEGT. With V trimmed by 5 bases and J by 5 bases, 4 bases remained unmatched. This CDR3 has 14 amino acids.

This CDR3 reads CASSPGQGSYGYTF. CDR3 DNA sequence: TGTGCCAGCAGTCCGGGACAGGGTTCCTATGGCTACACCTTC. This chain uses TRBV6-5 with TRBJ1-2, with 9 bases aligning to TRBD1. V shed 5 bases, J shed 4 bases, and the junction held 5 bases outside the gene matches. The CDR3 has 14 amino acids. The germline V gene has CDR1 MNHEY and CDR2 SVGAGI.

The V gene is TRBV6-5, the J gene TRBJ1-6; D is possibly TRBD1 (6 bases). The CDR3 loop spans 16 amino acids. In germline, CDR1 is MNHEY, CDR2 SVGAGI. V was trimmed by 4 bases and J by 7 bases, leaving 17 bases between them. CDR3 sequence (DNA): TGTGCCAGCAGTTTCGATGACAGGCAGAGAAATTCACCCCTCCACTTT. Its protein product is CASSFDDRQRNSPLHF.

The V call is TRBV18, the J call TRBJ1-1; D gene uncertain. Germline CDR1 reads KGHSH; CDR2 reads LQKENI. Trimming removed 1 base from V and 2 bases from J, with 11 bases in between. The CDR3 spans 15 residues. The CDR3 here is CASSPQNSPNTEAFF. The CDR3 coding sequence is TGTGCCAGCTCACCACAGAACAGCCCAAACACTGAAGCTTTCTTT.

The chain couples TRBV19 to TRBJ2-7, with D possibly matching TRBD2 (5 bases). This CDR3 is 13 amino acids long. V was cut by 3 bases and J by 1 base, with 7 bases left in between. Germline V gene data show CDR1 as LNHDA and CDR2 as SQIVND (reference sequence). The CDR3 region is CASSIGGSYEQYF. CDR3 sequence (DNA): TGTGCCAGTAGTATCGGCGGGTCCTACGAGCAGTACTTC.

The chain carries TRBV29-1 and TRBJ1-3; 7 bases map to TRBD1. There are 13 residues in the CDR3. V shed 7 bases, J shed 0 bases, and the junction held 3 bases outside the gene matches. Germline loops: CDR1 SQVTM, CDR2 ANQGSEA. The CDR3 DNA sequence: TGCAGCGGGACAGGTAGCTCTGGAAACACCATATATTTT. Translated, it gives CSGTGSSGNTIYF.

This clone was observed a single time. This chain uses TRBV19 with TRBJ2-5, with D perhaps matching TRBD2 (5 bases). The CDR3 has 15 residues. Trimming cost V 3 bases and J 1 base, with 12 bases left between them. Germline assignment: CDR1 LNHDA and CDR2 SQIVND (reference sequence). The CDR3 is CASSIPGAGQETQYF. The DNA for the CDR3 is TGTGCCAGTAGTATTCCGGGCGCGGGCCAAGAGACCCAGTACTTC.

By proportion, this clone is medium-sized. This rearrangement joins TRBV7-6 to TRBJ2-2; possible D gene TRBD2, 6 bases. V dropped 5 bases and J dropped 4 bases, with 17 bases sitting between them. CDR1 is SGHVS and CDR2 is FNYEAQ in the germline V gene. The CDR3 sequence is 16 residues long. The CDR3 region is CASSPLTGDVTGELFF. The DNA of the CDR3 is TGTGCCAGCAGCCCCCTGACGGGAGACGTCACCGGGGAGCTGTTTTTT. The full variable domain, with the rest looked up from reference TRBV7-6 and TRBJ2-2, is GAGVSQSPRYKVTKRGQDVALRCDPISGHVSLYWYRQALGQGPEFLTYFNYEAQQDKSGLPNDRFSAERPEGSISTLTIQRTEQRDSAMYRCASSPLTGDVTGELFFGEGSRLTVL.

The sample holds one count of this clone. The rearrangement joins TRBV15 to TRBJ2-7, with TRBD1 matching 10 bases. This CDR3 contains 15 residues. CDR1 and CDR2 from the germline V gene are LNHNV and YYDKDF (reference sequence). J gave up 0 bases and V 5 bases, and 4 bases lay outside the gene matches. The CDR3 DNA reads as TGTGCCACCAGCGCCCGGGACAGGGGCTCCTACGAGCAGTACTTC. Amino acid sequence: CATSARDRGSYEQYF.

The rearrangement joins TRBV10-3 to TRBJ2-5; 8 bases line up with TRBD2. The J segment lost 5 bases and the V segment lost 3 bases, leaving 5 bases of the junction unmatched. The CDR3 consists of 14 residues. CDR1 and CDR2 from the germline V gene are ENHRY and SYGVKD. The CDR3 DNA is TGTGCCATCAGTGATCGGGAGGGCCCCGAGACCCAGTACTTC. Amino acid sequence: CAISDREGPETQYF.